The following is a T cell receptor (beta chain) sequence with its context. The sample is drawn from a study of T cell changes during pregnancy in multiple sclerosis. The method was immunoSEQ multiplex PCR; TCRdb's version includes in-frame clones alone and lacks a portion of them. The profile shows fewer than 95,000 clones, approximately 90% of them singletons. The TCR originated in a female donor in good health, enrolled as a control in a pregnancy study. The starting material was peripheral blood, obtained in the first trimester of pregnancy.

DNA for the CDR3: TGTGCCAGCAGTGAATCGGTGATCACGGGGTCACCCCTCCACTTT. It specifies CASSESVITGSPLHF. The V gene is TRBV25-1, the J gene TRBJ1-6, with no clear D. The CDR3 runs to 15 residues. Germline assignment: CDR1 MGHDK and CDR2 SYGVNS. V gave up 1 base and J gave up 10 bases, with 14 bases separating them.